This TCR beta chain emerged from a study of Graves' ophthalmopathy and Graves' hyperthyroidism. This clonotype has a count of ten or more. The study amplified TCR beta CDR3 regions using RNA transcripts. First-round RT-PCR employed HTBI primers, with a second-round multiplex PCR after it. Via MiXCR, TCRdb re-called the multiplex PCR reads, giving one row per CDR3 protein. In the table there are hundreds of thousands of distinct CDR3 sequences, 35% to 45% of which are singletons. The diagnosis combined clinical symptoms, thyroxine, TRAb, thyroid ultrasound and orbital computed tomography scans. The clonotype originates from an adult man with Graves' ophthalmopathy. The sequenced sample was peripheral blood.

CDR3 bases: TGTGCCAGCAGCCCCACCCAGGGGAGCACTGAAGCTTTCTTT. This translates into CASSPTQGSTEAFF. V usage is TRBV3-1 and J usage is TRBJ1-1; perhaps TRBD1 as D (6 bases). Germline CDR1 is LGHDT and CDR2 is YNNKEL (reference sequence). Trimming pared 4 bases from V and 4 bases from J, leaving 13 bases between. This CDR3 region has 14 residues.